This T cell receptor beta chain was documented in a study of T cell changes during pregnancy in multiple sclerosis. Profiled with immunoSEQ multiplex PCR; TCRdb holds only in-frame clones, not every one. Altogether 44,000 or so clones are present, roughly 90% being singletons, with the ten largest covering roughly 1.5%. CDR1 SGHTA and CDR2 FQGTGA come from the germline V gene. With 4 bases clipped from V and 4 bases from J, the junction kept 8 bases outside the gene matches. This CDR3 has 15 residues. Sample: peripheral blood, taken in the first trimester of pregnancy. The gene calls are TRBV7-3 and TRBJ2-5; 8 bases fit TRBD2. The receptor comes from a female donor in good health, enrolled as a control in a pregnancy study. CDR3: CASSSRGGMGETQYF. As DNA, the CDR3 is TGTGCCAGCAGCTCCCGGGGGGGCATGGGAGAGACCCAGTACTTC.